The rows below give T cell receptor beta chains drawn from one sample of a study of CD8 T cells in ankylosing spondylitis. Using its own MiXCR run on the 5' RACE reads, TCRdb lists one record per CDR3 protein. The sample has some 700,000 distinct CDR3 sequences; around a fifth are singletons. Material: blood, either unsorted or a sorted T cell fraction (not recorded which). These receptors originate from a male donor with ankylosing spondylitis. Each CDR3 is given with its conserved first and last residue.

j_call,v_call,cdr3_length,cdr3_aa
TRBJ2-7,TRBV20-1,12,CSAVPGIYEQYF
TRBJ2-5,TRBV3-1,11,CASSQDKTQYF
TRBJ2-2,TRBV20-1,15,CSASGQGADTGELFF
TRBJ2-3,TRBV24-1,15,CATSDPRTGVDTQYF
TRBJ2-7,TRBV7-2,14,CASSLMGSSYEQYF
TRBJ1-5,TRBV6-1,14,CASSEGTVNQPQHF
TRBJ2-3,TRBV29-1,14,CSVRTSGAGGTQYF
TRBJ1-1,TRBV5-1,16,CASSLASGTPNTEAFF
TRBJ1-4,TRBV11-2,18,CASSLGTTRQGSNEKLFF
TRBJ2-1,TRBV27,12,CASSFNRDEQFF